Below, one T cell receptor beta chain is given with its context. The antigen is undetermined. The sample has other DNA sequences that encode this CDR3 too. TCRdb's copy holds only in-frame clones and misses some; the assay was immunoSEQ multiplex PCR. The table lists over 110,000 clones, roughly nine tenths of them singletons, with 2.5% to 3.5% in the top ten. The data derive from a study of cytomegalovirus exposure and HLA in healthy donors. Study outcomes and limitations: Most sequenced TCRs were rare (though some public TCRs occurred in many donors).

The germline gives CDR1 DFQATT, CDR2 SNEGSKA (reference sequence). V was trimmed by 3 bases and J by 3 bases, leaving 6 bases between them. The CDR3 has 11 residues. Donors came from a validation cohort of approximately 110 subjects, distinct from the first 666-subject cohort. The V call is TRBV20-1, the J call TRBJ2-7, with no clear D. The sequencing input was PBMCs. The sequence was collected from a young man in good health and CMV-seronegative. CDR3 sequence: CSASPVYEQYF. The CDR3 DNA follows: TGCAGTGCTAGCCCCGTCTACGAGCAGTACTTC.